One sample yielded the 3 T cell receptor beta chains listed below, sequenced in a study of blood T cells in healthy people across ages. PCR was performed a second time for about 6 to 12 cycles using a sample-barcoded 5' primer and a J-beta primer mix. Using its own MiXCR run on the 5' RACE reads, TCRdb lists one record per CDR3 protein. In the table there are nearly 800,000 distinct CDR3 sequences, more than 55% of which are singletons. Sample: blood. Source of these receptors: a man aged 35 to 55 in good health.

The V and J genes are TRBV9 and TRBJ2-5, with 8 bases fitting TRBD2. Trimming took 4 bases from V and 0 from J; bases not matched to a gene: 11. Germline V CDR1 and CDR2: SGDLS, YYNGEE. The CDR3 runs 17 residues. The CDR3 DNA is TGTGCCAGCAGCCTCCCAACTAGCGGCATAAACCAAGAGACCCAGTACTTC. Its protein product is CASSLPTSGINQETQYF.

V is TRBV20-1 and J is TRBJ2-3, with D unclear. Germline V gene sequence: CDR1 DFQATT, CDR2 SNEGSKA (reference sequence). The length of the CDR3 is 15 residues. V lost 1 base to trimming and J lost 2 bases, with 13 bases between them. CDR3 sequence reads: CSARAADHPTDTQYF. The CDR3 DNA follows: TGCAGTGCTAGAGCGGCGGATCATCCCACAGATACGCAGTATTTT.

The chain carries TRBV7-2 and TRBJ2-5; D is possibly TRBD2 (5 bases). The end of the DNA is better explained by TRBJ2-7, so the J call may be wrong. The germline gives CDR1 SGHTA, CDR2 FQGNSA. This CDR3 has 17 amino acids. The CDR3 sequence: CASSLSSILGGSFEQYF. CDR3 DNA: TGTGCCAGCAGCTTATCCTCCATCCTCGGCGGGTCTTTCGAGCAGTACTTC.